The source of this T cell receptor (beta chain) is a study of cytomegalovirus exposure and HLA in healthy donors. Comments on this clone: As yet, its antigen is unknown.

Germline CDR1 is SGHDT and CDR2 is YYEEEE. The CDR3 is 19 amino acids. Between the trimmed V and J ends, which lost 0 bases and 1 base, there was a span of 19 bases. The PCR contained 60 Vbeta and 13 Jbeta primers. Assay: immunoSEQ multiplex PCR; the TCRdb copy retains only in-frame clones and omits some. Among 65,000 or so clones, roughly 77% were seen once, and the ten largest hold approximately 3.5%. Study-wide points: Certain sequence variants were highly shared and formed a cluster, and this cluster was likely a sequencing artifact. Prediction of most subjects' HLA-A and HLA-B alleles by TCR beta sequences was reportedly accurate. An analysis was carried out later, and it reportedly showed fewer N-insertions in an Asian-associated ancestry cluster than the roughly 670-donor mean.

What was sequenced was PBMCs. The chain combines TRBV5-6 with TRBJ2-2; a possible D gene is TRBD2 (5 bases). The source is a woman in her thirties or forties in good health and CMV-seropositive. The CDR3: CASSLGPSGSLLNTGELFF. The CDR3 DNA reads TGTGCCAGCAGCTTGGGTCCCTCGGGATCCTTGCTGAACACCGGGGAGCTGTTTTTT.